This TCR beta chain was observed in a study of T cell clusters in autoimmune cytopenias. One tube held mixed TRB-A and TRB-B primer pools for touch-down PCR. TCRdb reprocessed the multiplex PCR reads and keeps a single row for each CDR3 protein, giving no DNA. This table lists 3,000 to 4,000 distinct CDR3 sequences. TRB was amplified from about 270 ng of peripheral blood genomic DNA per sample. This CDR3 is built from 15 residues. Germline CDR1 and CDR2: MNHEY and SVGEGT. The same data also contributed to another study, on T cell repertoires in aging, cancer and after chemotherapy. That paper adds: Six age groups, ranging from 30 or younger to 70 or older, included the donors. Healthy donors lost TCR diversity with age mainly through richness, cancer patients through richness and evenness.

The chain carries TRBV6-2 or TRBV6-3 and TRBJ2-5; lacking DNA, the TRBD1 call made by TCRdb goes unchecked. What was sequenced was peripheral blood. The source of this sequence is a human donor in good health. The CDR3 spells CASNGQGRPGETQYF.